This T cell receptor beta chain was found in a study of T cell responses to AZD1222 COVID-19 vaccine. This clone was recorded a few times. Its antigen is unknown. Sequencing was performed with immunoSEQ multiplex PCR; in TCRdb, only in-frame clones are kept and a portion is missing. The data contain about 120,000 clones, approximately 91% of them seen just once; the ten biggest clones take up approximately 1.1%. Per germline, CDR1 MNHEY and CDR2 SVGAGI. The CDR3 totals 14 residues. V gave up 7 bases and J gave up 1 base, with 11 bases separating them. Second doses were pooled across both intervals (about 4 or about 12 weeks). Points from the study as a whole: Nearly half of spike-specific TCRs reportedly target variant regions that are unmutated in the B.1.351 and B.1.1.7 variants. Spike-spanning, vaccine-associated CD4 TCRs were dominant at 160-218 and 743-854.

The chain uses TRBV6-5 and TRBJ1-3; a weak D match, TRBD1 (5 bases). Sample: peripheral blood, taken 28 days after the second AZD1222 dose. The sequence was collected from an adult who received the AZD1222 COVID-19 vaccine. CDR3 bases: TGTGCCAGCAACGCTTGGGGGTCTGGAAACACCATATATTTT. Amino acid sequence: CASNAWGSGNTIYF.